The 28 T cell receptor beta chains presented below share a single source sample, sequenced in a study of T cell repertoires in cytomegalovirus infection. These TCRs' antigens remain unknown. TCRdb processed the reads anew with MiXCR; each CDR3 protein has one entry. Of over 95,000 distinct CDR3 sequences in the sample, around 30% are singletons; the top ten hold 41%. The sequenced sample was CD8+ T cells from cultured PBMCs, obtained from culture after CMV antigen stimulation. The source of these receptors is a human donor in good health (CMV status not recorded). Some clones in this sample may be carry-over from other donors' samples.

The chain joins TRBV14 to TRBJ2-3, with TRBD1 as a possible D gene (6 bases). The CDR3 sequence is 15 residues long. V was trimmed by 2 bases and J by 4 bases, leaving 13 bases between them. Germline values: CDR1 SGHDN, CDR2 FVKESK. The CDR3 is CASSQLTGRADTQYF. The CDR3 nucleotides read TGTGCCAGCAGCCAATTAACAGGGCGGGCAGATACGCAGTATTTT.

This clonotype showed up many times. CDR3 nucleotides: TGTGCCAGCAGCTTAGAGGCAGGTTTGACCTACGAGCAGTACTTC. Encoded protein: CASSLEAGLTYEQYF. The rearrangement uses TRBV7-8 and TRBJ2-7; D unresolved. The CDR3 consists of 15 residues. The germline V gene has CDR1 SGHVS and CDR2 FQNEAQ. V shed 1 base and J shed 2 bases, with 12 bases lying between them.

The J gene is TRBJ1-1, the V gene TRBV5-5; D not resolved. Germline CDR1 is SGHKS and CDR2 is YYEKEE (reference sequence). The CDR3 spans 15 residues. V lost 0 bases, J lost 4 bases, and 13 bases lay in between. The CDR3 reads CASSLDGWGGTEAFF. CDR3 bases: TGTGCCAGCAGCTTGGATGGGTGGGGTGGCACTGAAGCTTTCTTT.

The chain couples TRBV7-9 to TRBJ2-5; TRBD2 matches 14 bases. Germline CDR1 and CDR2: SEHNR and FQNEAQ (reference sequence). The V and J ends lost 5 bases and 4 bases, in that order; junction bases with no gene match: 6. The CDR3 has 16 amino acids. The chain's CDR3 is CASSKTSGGAPETQYF. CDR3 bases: TGTGCCAGCAGCAAGACTAGCGGGGGGGCCCCAGAGACCCAGTACTTC.

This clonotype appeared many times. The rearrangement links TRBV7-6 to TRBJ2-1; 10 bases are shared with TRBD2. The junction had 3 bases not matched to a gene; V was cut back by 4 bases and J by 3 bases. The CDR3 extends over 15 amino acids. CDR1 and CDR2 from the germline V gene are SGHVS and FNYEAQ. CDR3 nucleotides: TGTGCCAGCAGCTCTAGCGGGGGAGACTACAATGAGCAGTTCTTC. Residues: CASSSSGGDYNEQFF.

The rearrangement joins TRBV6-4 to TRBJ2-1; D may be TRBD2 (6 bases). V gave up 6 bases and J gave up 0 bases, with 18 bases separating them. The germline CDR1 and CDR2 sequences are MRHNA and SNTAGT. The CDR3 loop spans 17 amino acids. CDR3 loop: CASSHRWRASSYNEQFF. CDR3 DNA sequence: TGTGCCAGCAGCCACCGTTGGAGGGCCAGCTCCTACAATGAGCAGTTCTTC.

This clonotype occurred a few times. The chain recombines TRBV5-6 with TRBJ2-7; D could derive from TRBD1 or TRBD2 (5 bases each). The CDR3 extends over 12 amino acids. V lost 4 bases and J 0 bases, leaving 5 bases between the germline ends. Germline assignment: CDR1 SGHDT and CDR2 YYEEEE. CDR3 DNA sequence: TGTGCCAGCAGCGGGGGCTCCTACGAGCAGTACTTC. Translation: CASSGGSYEQYF.

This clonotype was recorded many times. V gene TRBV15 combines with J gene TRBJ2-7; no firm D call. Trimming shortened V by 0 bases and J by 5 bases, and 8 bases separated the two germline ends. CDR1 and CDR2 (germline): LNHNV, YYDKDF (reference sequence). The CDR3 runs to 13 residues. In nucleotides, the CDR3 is TGTGCCACCAGCAGAGACAGGTTTGACGAGCAGTACTTC. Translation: CATSRDRFDEQYF.

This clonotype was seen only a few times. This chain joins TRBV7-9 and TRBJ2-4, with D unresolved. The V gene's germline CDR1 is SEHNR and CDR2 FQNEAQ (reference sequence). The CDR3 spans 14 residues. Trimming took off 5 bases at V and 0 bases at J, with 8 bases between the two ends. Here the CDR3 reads CASSPSLAKNIQYF. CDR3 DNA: TGTGCCAGCAGCCCCAGCTTAGCCAAAAACATTCAGTACTTC.

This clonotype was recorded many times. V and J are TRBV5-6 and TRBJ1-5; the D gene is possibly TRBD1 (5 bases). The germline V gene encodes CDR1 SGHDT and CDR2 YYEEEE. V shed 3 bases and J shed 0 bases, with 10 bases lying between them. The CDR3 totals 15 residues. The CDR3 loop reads CASSYGTVSNQPQHF. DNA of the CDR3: TGTGCCAGCAGCTATGGGACGGTTAGCAATCAGCCCCAGCATTTT. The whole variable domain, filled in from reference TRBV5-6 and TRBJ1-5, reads DAGVTQSPTHLIKTRGQQVTLRCSPKSGHDTVSWYQQALGQGPQFIFQYYEEEERQRGNFPDRFSGHQFPNYSSELNVNALLLGDSALYLCASSYGTVSNQPQHFGDGTRLSIL.

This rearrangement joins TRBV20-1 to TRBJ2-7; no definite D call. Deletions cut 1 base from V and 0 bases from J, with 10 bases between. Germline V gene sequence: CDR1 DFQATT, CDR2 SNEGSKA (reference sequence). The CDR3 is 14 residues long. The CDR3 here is CSARAPVSSYEQYF. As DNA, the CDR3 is TGCAGTGCTAGAGCCCCGGTGTCCTCCTACGAGCAGTACTTC.

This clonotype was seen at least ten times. The CDR3 nucleotides read TGTGCCAGCAGCCCTGACAGGGAACCAGATACGCAGTATTTT. Encoded protein: CASSPDREPDTQYF. The chain carries TRBV5-6 and TRBJ2-3; 7 bases fit TRBD1. Germline values: CDR1 SGHDT, CDR2 YYEEEE. The trim removed 4 bases at V and 4 bases at J, leaving 6 bases unmatched. The CDR3 sequence is 14 residues long.

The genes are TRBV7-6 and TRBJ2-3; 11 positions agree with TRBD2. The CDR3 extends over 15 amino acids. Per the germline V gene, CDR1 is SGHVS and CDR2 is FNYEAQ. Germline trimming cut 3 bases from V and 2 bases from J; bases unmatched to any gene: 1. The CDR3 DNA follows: TGTGCCAGCAGCTTGACTAGCGGGGTCACAGATACGCAGTATTTT. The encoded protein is CASSLTSGVTDTQYF.

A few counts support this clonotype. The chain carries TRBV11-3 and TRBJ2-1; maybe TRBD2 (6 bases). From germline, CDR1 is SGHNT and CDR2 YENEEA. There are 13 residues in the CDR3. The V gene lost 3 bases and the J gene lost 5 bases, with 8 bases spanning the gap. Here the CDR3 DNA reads TGTGCCAGCAGCTTTCCGGGGGACAATGAGCAGTTCTTC. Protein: CASSFPGDNEQFF.

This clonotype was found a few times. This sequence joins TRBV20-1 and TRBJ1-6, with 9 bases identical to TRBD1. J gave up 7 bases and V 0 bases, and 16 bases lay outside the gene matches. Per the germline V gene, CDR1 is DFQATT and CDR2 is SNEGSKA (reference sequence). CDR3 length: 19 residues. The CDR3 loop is CSAREVRDRVFDRNSPLHF. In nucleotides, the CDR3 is TGCAGTGCTAGAGAGGTCCGGGACAGGGTTTTCGATAGGAATTCACCCCTCCACTTT.

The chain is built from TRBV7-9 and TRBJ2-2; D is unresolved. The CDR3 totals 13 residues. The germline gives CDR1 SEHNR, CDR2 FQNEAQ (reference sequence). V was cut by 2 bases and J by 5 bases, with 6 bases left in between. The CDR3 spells CASSLRATGELFF. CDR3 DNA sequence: TGTGCCAGCAGCTTAAGGGCAACCGGGGAGCTGTTTTTT. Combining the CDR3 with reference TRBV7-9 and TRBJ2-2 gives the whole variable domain DTGVSQNPRHKITKRGQNVTFRCDPISEHNRLYWYRQTLGQGPEFLTYFQNEAQLEKSRLLSDRFSAERPKGSFSTLEIQRTEQGDSAMYLCASSLRATGELFFGEGSRLTVL.

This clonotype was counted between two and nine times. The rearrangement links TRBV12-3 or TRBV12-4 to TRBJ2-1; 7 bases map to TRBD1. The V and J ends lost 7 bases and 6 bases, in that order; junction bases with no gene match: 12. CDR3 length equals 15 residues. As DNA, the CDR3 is TGTGCCAGCATCTCGACAGGGCGGCTAGGCAATGAGCAGTTCTTC. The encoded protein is CASISTGRLGNEQFF.

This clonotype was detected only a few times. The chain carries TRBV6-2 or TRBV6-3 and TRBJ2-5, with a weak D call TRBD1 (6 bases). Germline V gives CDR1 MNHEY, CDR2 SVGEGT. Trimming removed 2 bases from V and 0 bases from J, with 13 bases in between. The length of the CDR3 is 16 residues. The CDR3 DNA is TGTGCCAGCAGTTACACAGGGCTCCGGGACCAAGAGACCCAGTACTTC. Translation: CASSYTGLRDQETQYF.

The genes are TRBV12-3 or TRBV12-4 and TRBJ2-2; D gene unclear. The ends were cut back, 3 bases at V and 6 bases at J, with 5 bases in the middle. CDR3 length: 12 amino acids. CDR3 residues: CASSFGSGELFF. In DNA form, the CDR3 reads TGTGCCAGCAGTTTCGGGTCCGGGGAGCTGTTTTTT.

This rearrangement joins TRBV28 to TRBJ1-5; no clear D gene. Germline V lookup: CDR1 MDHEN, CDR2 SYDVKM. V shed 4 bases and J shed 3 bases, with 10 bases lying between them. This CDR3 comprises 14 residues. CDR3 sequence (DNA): TGTGCCAGCAGTTACAAGGCTTTCAATCAGCCCCAGCATTTT. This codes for CASSYKAFNQPQHF.

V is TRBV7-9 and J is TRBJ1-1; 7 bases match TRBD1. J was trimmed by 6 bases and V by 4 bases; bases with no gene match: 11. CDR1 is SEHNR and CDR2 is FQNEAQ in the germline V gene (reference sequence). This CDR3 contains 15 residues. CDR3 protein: CASSSLRGVEAEAFF. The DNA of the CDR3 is TGTGCCAGCAGCTCTCTCAGGGGGGTAGAGGCTGAAGCTTTCTTT.

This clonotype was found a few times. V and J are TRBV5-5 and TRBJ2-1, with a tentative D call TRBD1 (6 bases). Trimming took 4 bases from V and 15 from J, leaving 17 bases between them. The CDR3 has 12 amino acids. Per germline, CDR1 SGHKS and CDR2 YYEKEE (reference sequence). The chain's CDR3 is CASSTYTGILFF. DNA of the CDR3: TGTGCCAGCAGCACGTATACAGGGATTCTGTTCTTC. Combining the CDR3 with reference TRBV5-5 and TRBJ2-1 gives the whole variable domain DAGVTQSPTHLIKTRGQQVTLRCSPISGHKSVSWYQQVLGQGPQFIFQYYEKEERGRGNFPDRFSARQFPNYSSELNVNALLLGDSALYLCASSTYTGILFFGPGTRLTVL.

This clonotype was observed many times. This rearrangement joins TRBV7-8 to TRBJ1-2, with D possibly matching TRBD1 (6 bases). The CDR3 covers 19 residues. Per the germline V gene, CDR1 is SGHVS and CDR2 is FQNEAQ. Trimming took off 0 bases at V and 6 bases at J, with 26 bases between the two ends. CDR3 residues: CASSLARRQESSKKHGYTF. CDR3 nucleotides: TGTGCCAGCAGCTTAGCGAGGAGACAGGAGTCCTCCAAAAAGCATGGCTACACCTTC.

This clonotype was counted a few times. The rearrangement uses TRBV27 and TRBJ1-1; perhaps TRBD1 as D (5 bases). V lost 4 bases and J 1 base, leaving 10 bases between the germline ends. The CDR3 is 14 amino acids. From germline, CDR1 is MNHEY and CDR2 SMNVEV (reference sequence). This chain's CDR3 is CASSWGGPNTEAFF. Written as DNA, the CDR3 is TGTGCCAGCAGTTGGGGCGGACCGAACACTGAAGCTTTCTTT.

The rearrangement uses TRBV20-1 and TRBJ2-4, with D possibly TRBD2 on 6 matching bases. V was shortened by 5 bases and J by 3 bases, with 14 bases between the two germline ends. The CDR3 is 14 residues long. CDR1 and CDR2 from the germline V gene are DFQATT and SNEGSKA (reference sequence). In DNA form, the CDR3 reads TGCAGTGCTGTCGGGGGATCGGGCAAAAACATTCAGTACTTC. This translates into CSAVGGSGKNIQYF.

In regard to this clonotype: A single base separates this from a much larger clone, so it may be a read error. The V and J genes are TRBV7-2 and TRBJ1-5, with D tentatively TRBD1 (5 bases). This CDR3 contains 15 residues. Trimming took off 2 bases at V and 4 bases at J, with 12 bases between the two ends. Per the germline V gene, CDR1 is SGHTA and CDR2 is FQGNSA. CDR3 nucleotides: TGTGCCAGCAGCTTACGGGGGAGGGGAAATCAGCCCCAGCATTTT. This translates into CASSLRGRGNQPQHF.

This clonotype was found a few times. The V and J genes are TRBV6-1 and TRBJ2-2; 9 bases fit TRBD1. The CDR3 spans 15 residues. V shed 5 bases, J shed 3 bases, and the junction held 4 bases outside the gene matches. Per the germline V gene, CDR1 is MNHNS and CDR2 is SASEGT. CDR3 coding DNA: TGTGCCAGCAGTCAGGGACAGGGACACACCGGGGAGCTGTTTTTT. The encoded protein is CASSQGQGHTGELFF.

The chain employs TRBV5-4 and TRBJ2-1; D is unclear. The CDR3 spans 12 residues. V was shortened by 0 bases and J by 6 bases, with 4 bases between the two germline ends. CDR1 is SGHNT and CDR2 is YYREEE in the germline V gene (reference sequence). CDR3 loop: CASSLAPNEQFF. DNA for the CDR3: TGTGCCAGCAGCTTGGCTCCCAATGAGCAGTTCTTC. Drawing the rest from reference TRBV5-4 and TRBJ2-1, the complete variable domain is ETGVTQSPTHLIKTRGQQVTLRCSSQSGHNTVSWYQQALGQGPQFIFQYYREEENGRGNFPPRFSGLQFPNYSSELNVNALELDDSALYLCASSLAPNEQFFGPGTRLTVL.